The next 21 T cell receptor beta chains were all read from a single sample in a study of T cell responses to AZD1222 COVID-19 vaccine. Data came from immunoSEQ multiplex PCR; TCRdb stores just in-frame clones and leaves some out. The sample records roughly 100,000 clones, 89% being singletons. The input for sequencing was peripheral blood, taken 28 days after the second AZD1222 dose. The receptors were gathered from an adult who received the AZD1222 COVID-19 vaccine.

The chain links TRBV7-2 to TRBJ2-1, with 10 bases fitting TRBD2. The CDR3 sequence is 17 residues long. J lost 7 bases, V lost 0 bases, and 9 bases had no gene match. Germline V gene data show CDR1 as SGHTA and CDR2 as FQGNSA. The DNA of the CDR3 is TGTGCCAGCAGCTTAGCGTCAAGCGGGAGGGCCAAGAATGAGCAGTTCTTC. Translating it yields CASSLASSGRAKNEQFF.

This chain joins TRBV11-3 and TRBJ2-1, with 12 nucleotides matching TRBD2. Unmatched junction bases numbered 0, after V lost 1 base and J lost 8 bases. This CDR3 contains 14 residues. Germline V lookup: CDR1 SGHNT, CDR2 YENEEA. The CDR3 loop reads CASSLGLAGDEQFF. As DNA, the CDR3 is TGTGCCAGCAGCTTAGGACTAGCGGGAGATGAGCAGTTCTTC.

CDR3 nucleotides: TGTGCCAGCAGCATTCGAGCTCTTGACAATGAGCAGTTCTTC. Translating gives CASSIRALDNEQFF. J is TRBJ2-1 and V is TRBV9; D is uncertain. Germline CDR1 SGDLS, CDR2 YYNGEE. V was cut by 4 bases and J by 5 bases, with 13 bases left in between. This CDR3 comprises 14 residues. The whole variable domain, filled in from reference TRBV9 and TRBJ2-1, reads DSGVTQTPKHLITATGQRVTLRCSPRSGDLSVYWYQQSLDQGLQFLIQYYNGEERAKGNILERFSAQQFPDLHSELNLSSLELGDSALYFCASSIRALDNEQFFGPGTRLTVL.

The chain employs TRBV7-2 and TRBJ2-7; D unclear. The CDR3 runs to 13 residues. V was pared by 3 bases and J by 0 bases, with 6 bases between. CDR1 SGHTA and CDR2 FQGNSA come from the germline V gene. In DNA form, the CDR3 reads TGTGCCAGCAGCTTGTCCCCCTCCTACGAGCAGTACTTC. Protein: CASSLSPSYEQYF.

The chain recombines TRBV5-5 with TRBJ2-3; D possibly corresponds to TRBD1 (5 bases). The length of the CDR3 is 15 residues. Germline CDR1 and CDR2: SGHKS and YYEKEE (reference sequence). The ends were cut back, 0 bases at V and 5 bases at J, with 13 bases in the middle. CDR3: CASSLGSGLGDTQYF. The DNA for the CDR3 is TGTGCCAGCAGCTTGGGGTCAGGGTTGGGAGATACGCAGTATTTT.

This clone was recorded a few times. The V call is TRBV4-1, the J call TRBJ1-3; 7 bases fit TRBD1. Germline V gives CDR1 MGHRA, CDR2 YSYEKL. The CDR3 sequence is 18 residues long. The V gene end was trimmed by 0 bases and the J gene end by 2 bases; junction bases not matched to a gene: 10. CDR3 nucleotides: TGCGCCAGCAGCCAAGACGTTCGGACAGGAGCGACTGGAAACACCATATATTTT. Translation gives CASSQDVRTGATGNTIYF.

The gene calls are TRBV7-9 and TRBJ1-4; 12 bases align to TRBD1. V was pared by 5 bases and J by 4 bases, with 14 bases of the junction left unmatched. The CDR3 totals 19 residues. From germline, CDR1 is SEHNR and CDR2 FQNEAQ (reference sequence). CDR3: CASSRRFGTGGRVNEKLFF. The CDR3 DNA follows: TGTGCCAGCAGCCGCCGCTTCGGGACAGGGGGCAGAGTTAATGAAAAACTGTTTTTT.

The CDR3 DNA reads as TGTGCCAGCTCACCCATGACAGGGGGGATACCTAACTATGGCTACACCTTC. Its translation: CASSPMTGGIPNYGYTF. J is TRBJ1-2 and V is TRBV18, with 9 bases aligning to TRBD1. J lost 0 bases, V lost 3 bases, and 8 bases had no gene match. The CDR3 totals 17 residues. Per the germline V gene, CDR1 is KGHSH and CDR2 is LQKENI.

The gene calls are TRBV3-1 (or the pseudogene TRBV3-2) and TRBJ2-7, with D hard to call. Germline V lookup: CDR1 LGHDT, CDR2 YNNKEL (reference sequence). The CDR3 contains 14 residues. V dropped 1 base and J dropped 2 bases, with 9 bases sitting between them. CDR3: CASSQVPETYEQYF. The DNA of the CDR3 is TGTGCCAGCAGCCAAGTCCCAGAAACCTACGAGCAGTACTTC.

The J gene is TRBJ1-1, the V gene TRBV24-1; maybe TRBD1 (6 bases). The V end was cut by 4 bases, the J end by 5 bases, with 10 bases between. Germline values: CDR1 KGHDR, CDR2 SFDVKD. The CDR3 covers 13 residues. CDR3 protein: CATSERGGTEAFF. CDR3 nucleotide sequence: TGTGCCACCAGTGAAAGAGGGGGAACTGAAGCTTTCTTT.

This chain uses TRBV19 with TRBJ1-5; no clear D. The CDR3 has 16 amino acids. V gave up 5 bases and J gave up 0 bases, with 14 bases separating them. The germline V gene has CDR1 LNHDA and CDR2 SQIVND (reference sequence). CDR3 in amino acids: CASSRRTGYSNQPQHF. In DNA form, the CDR3 reads TGTGCCAGTAGTCGACGCACGGGATATAGCAATCAGCCCCAGCATTTT.

The chain combines TRBV24-1 with TRBJ2-7; 8 bases agree with TRBD2. CDR1 is KGHDR, CDR2 SFDVKD, per germline. The junction had 10 bases not matched to a gene; V was cut back by 4 bases and J by 6 bases. The CDR3 has 15 amino acids. The DNA for the CDR3 is TGTGCCACCAGTGAGGAGCGGGCGGGAGGATCCGAGCAGTACTTC. It is translated as CATSEERAGGSEQYF.

This clone was counted a single time. The chain joins TRBV28 to TRBJ1-2; D might be TRBD1 (5 bases). The CDR3 extends over 15 amino acids. V gave up 4 bases and J gave up 4 bases, with 16 bases separating them. The germline V gene has CDR1 MDHEN and CDR2 SYDVKM. The CDR3 DNA reads as TGTGCCAGCAGTTCGCCCCGCGGGACCGGCTATGGCTACACCTTC. Its protein is CASSSPRGTGYGYTF.

The chain has TRBV15 and TRBJ1-6; no clear D. Germline assignment: CDR1 LNHNV and CDR2 YYDKDF (reference sequence). V lost 0 bases and J lost 5, with 5 bases in between. The CDR3 sequence is 14 residues long. The CDR3 is CATSRDNNNSPLHF. In DNA, the CDR3 is TGTGCCACCAGCAGAGATAACAATAATTCACCCCTCCACTTT.

This rearrangement joins TRBV24-1 to TRBJ2-1; weak D call: TRBD2 (6 bases). Trimming took off 1 base at V and 7 bases at J, with 7 bases between the two ends. The V gene's germline CDR1 is KGHDR and CDR2 SFDVKD. CDR3 length: 13 residues. For the CDR3, the DNA is TGTGCCACCAGTGATTTAGGGAGGAATGAGCAGTTCTTC. It is translated as CATSDLGRNEQFF.

The chain employs TRBV7-2 and TRBJ2-7, with TRBD1 matching over 10 bases. The CDR3 is 14 amino acids. The V segment lost 5 bases and the J segment 4 bases; nucleotides outside the gene matches: 5. The germline V gene has CDR1 SGHTA and CDR2 FQGNSA. The DNA for the CDR3 is TGTGCCAGCAGCCGTCCGGGACAGGGGTACGAGCAGTACTTC. This codes for CASSRPGQGYEQYF.

V gene TRBV6-6 combines with J gene TRBJ2-7; D is unresolved. V shed 5 bases and J shed 1 base, with 9 bases lying between them. The CDR3 sequence is 13 residues long. CDR1 is MNHNY, CDR2 SVGAGI, per germline (reference sequence). CDR3 DNA: TGTGCCAGCAGTCCCGGTCCTTCCTACGAGCAGTACTTC. Its protein is CASSPGPSYEQYF.

This chain uses TRBV18 with TRBJ1-2, with 7 nucleotides matching TRBD1. CDR3 length: 19 residues. The V segment lost 0 bases and the J segment 5 bases; nucleotides outside the gene matches: 18. Germline V lookup: CDR1 KGHSH, CDR2 LQKENI. This CDR3 reads CASSPPSSGVNRGSYGYTF. CDR3 bases: TGTGCCAGCTCACCACCGAGTTCGGGGGTGAACAGGGGTAGTTATGGCTACACCTTC.

The chain joins TRBV2 to TRBJ2-1; 9 bases are a match to TRBD2. The germline V gene encodes CDR1 SNHLY and CDR2 FYNNEI. Unmatched junction bases numbered 11, after V lost 7 bases and J lost 10 bases. The CDR3 contains 14 residues. The CDR3 loop reads CASILLAGSLEQFF. CDR3 sequence (DNA): TGTGCCAGCATACTACTAGCGGGCTCGCTGGAGCAGTTCTTC.

The CDR3 region is CASSLLPGQGANQPQHF. The DNA for the CDR3 is TGTGCCAGCAGCTTACTTCCGGGACAGGGGGCAAACCAGCCCCAGCATTTT. The chain uses TRBV7-2 and TRBJ1-5, with 12 bases matching TRBD1. Germline V gives CDR1 SGHTA, CDR2 FQGNSA. The CDR3 length is 17 residues. Germline trimming cut 2 bases from V and 7 bases from J; bases unmatched to any gene: 9.

The chain carries TRBV4-3 and TRBJ2-5, with 9 positions matching TRBD2. In germline, CDR1 is LGHNA, CDR2 YSLEER. J gave up 5 bases and V 1 base, and 5 bases lay outside the gene matches. The CDR3 spans 15 residues. CDR3 amino acids: CASSQVSGRSETQYF. Here the CDR3 DNA reads TGCGCCAGCAGCCAAGTTAGCGGGAGAAGTGAGACCCAGTACTTC.